This T cell receptor beta chain was retrieved from a study of blood T cell repertoires in COVID-19. For the study at large: Some COVID-19 samples were acute and others convalescent; all came from the United States, Italy and Spain. T cells, B-cell-depleted T cells, or PBMCs supplied cDNA or gDNA.

This CDR3 region has 15 residues. CDR1 and CDR2 from the germline V gene are MDHEN and SYDVKM. The trim removed 6 bases at V and 4 bases at J, leaving 10 bases unmatched. The table lists this clone with a count of one. Per the authors' pipeline: Estimation of nucleated cell counts relied on the amplification of reference gene primers. Using immunoSEQ multiplex PCR, the repertoire was profiled, and TCRdb retains in-frame clones only, with some absent. V, J and clone size derive from that table, while D and trimming were established from the DNA sequence. The sample has approximately 99,000 clones, around 83% seen once.

The TCR sequence derives from a woman aged 60-75 years in a cohort sampled during active or convalescent COVID-19. Sequenced: peripheral blood. The rearrangement joins TRBV28 to TRBJ2-7; 9 bases are a match to TRBD1. The CDR3 sequence: CASSRGPGQGYEQYF. The CDR3 DNA reads as TGTGCCAGCAGCCGGGGACCGGGACAGGGTTACGAGCAGTACTTC.